One and the same sample provided the 14 T cell receptor beta chains below, sequenced in a study of breast tumors, draining lymph nodes, adjacent tissues. Each CDR3 protein is one row after TCRdb ran MiXCR on the multiplex PCR reads. The sample has about 140,000 distinct CDR3 sequences; around a third are singletons. Axillary draining lymph nodes of breast cancer patients supplied the node samples. The sample comprised axillary lymph node tissue. The receptors were sampled from a female donor with breast cancer. Some clones in this sample may be carry-over from other donors' samples.

This clonotype was seen many times. The J gene is TRBJ2-5, the V gene TRBV7-2; TRBD2 aligns across 10 bases. In germline, CDR1 is SGHTA, CDR2 FQGNSA. The CDR3 is made up of 15 amino acids. V trimming: 4 bases; J trimming: 4 bases; junction bases outside the gene matches: 6. The CDR3 is CASSWVAGGGETQYF. In nucleotides, the CDR3 is TGTGCCAGCAGCTGGGTAGCGGGGGGAGGAGAGACCCAGTACTTC.

This clonotype was seen many times. One end of the junction varies from germline; a read error may be responsible. The J gene is TRBJ1-2, the V gene TRBV7-9, with D tentatively TRBD1 (6 bases). The germline V gene has CDR1 SEHNR and CDR2 FQNEAQ (reference sequence). The CDR3 extends over 15 amino acids. CDR3 sequence reads: CASSLDTGHFYGYPF. The CDR3 DNA sequence: TGTGCCAGCAGCTTAGATACGGGACACTTCTATGGCTACCCCTTC. The full variable domain, rest sourced from reference TRBV7-9 and TRBJ1-2, is DTGVSQNPRHKITKRGQNVTFRCDPISEHNRLYWYRQTLGQGPEFLTYFQNEAQLEKSRLLSDRFSAERPKGSFSTLEIQRTEQGDSAMYLCASSLDTGHFYGYPFGSGTRLTVV.

This clonotype was seen ten or more times. V is TRBV12-3 or TRBV12-4 and J is TRBJ1-2; D call uncertain. V lost 3 bases to trimming and J lost 7 bases, with 12 bases between them. The length of the CDR3 is 13 residues. CDR3 amino acids: CASSLFTGGGYTF. CDR3 bases: TGTGCCAGCAGTTTGTTTACCGGTGGTGGCTACACCTTC.

This clonotype has ten or more counts. The rearrangement joins TRBV15 to TRBJ1-2; no clear D gene. The CDR3 is made up of 13 amino acids. Germline V gene sequence: CDR1 LNHNV, CDR2 YYDKDF (reference sequence). Trimming cost V 0 bases and J 8 bases, with 10 bases left between them. CDR3 amino acids: CATSRDSSGGYTF. CDR3 nucleotide sequence: TGTGCCACCAGCAGAGATTCCAGTGGCGGCTACACCTTC.

In regard to this clonotype: A much larger clone differs from this one at a single base, so this may be a read error. This chain connects TRBV4-3 to TRBJ2-2; D uncertain. Germline V gives CDR1 LGHNA, CDR2 YSLEER. This CDR3 is built from 12 residues. The germline V and J ends were trimmed by 3 bases and 9 bases, with 8 bases remaining between them. The CDR3 spells CASSHRVRELFF. The DNA of the CDR3 is TGCGCCAGCAGCCACCGAGTACGGGAGCTGTTTTTT.

This clonotype showed up just a few times. This may arise from a read error, as a much more abundant clone is one base away. This chain links TRBV3-2 with TRBJ2-7; the listed D gene, TRBD1, was not tested against the DNA. TRBV3-2 is a known pseudogene. The length of the CDR3 is 11 residues. CDR3 amino acids: CAGWDSCQQYV. Here the CDR3 DNA reads TGTGCCGGCTGGGACAGTTGTCAGCAGTACGTC.

This clonotype was seen at least ten times. The chain is built from TRBV20-1 and TRBJ2-1; no firm D call. Trimming cost V 6 bases and J 4 bases, with 10 bases left between them. This CDR3 has 12 amino acids. Germline V gives CDR1 DFQATT, CDR2 SNEGSKA (reference sequence). The CDR3, as DNA: TGCAGTGCCAAGCGATCGTACAATGAGCAGTTCTTC. Amino acids: CSAKRSYNEQFF.

The chain links TRBV5-8 to TRBJ2-7; no clear D gene. Germline V gene data show CDR1 as SGHTS and CDR2 as YDEGEE. The V end was cut by 4 bases, the J end by 6 bases, with 11 bases between. The CDR3 has 12 amino acids. CDR3 DNA: TGTGCCAGCAGCCGTAGGCTTCGCGAGCAGTACTTC. It is translated as CASSRRLREQYF.

This clonotype was recorded at least ten times. The CDR3: CAISESTLNQPQHF. The DNA of the CDR3 is TGTGCCATCAGTGAGTCGACCCTCAATCAGCCCCAGCATTTT. The V call is TRBV10-3, the J call TRBJ1-5; D gene uncertain. Trimming took 0 bases from V and 3 from J, leaving 6 bases between them. Germline CDR1 and CDR2: ENHRY and SYGVKD. The CDR3 totals 14 residues.

This clonotype has at least ten counts. The chain carries TRBV5-4 and TRBJ2-5; 8 bases are shared with TRBD2. Trimming took 1 base from V and 6 from J; bases not matched to a gene: 11. The CDR3 is 16 amino acids. Per the germline V gene, CDR1 is SGHNT and CDR2 is YYREEE (reference sequence). CDR3 loop: CASSLFSGGSIKTQYF. Written as DNA, the CDR3 is TGTGCCAGCAGCTTGTTTTCGGGGGGGAGTATAAAGACCCAGTACTTC.

Concerning this clonotype itself: Compared with germline, one end of the junction differs, possibly owing to a read error. This rearrangement joins TRBV5-1 to TRBJ1-2; 8 bases match TRBD1. From germline, CDR1 is SGHRS and CDR2 YFSETQ. CDR3 length: 13 amino acids. This CDR3 is CASSDDRGYGYTF. In DNA form, the CDR3 reads TGCGCTAGCAGCGACGACAGGGGCTATGGCTACACCTTC.

The CDR3 loop is CASSLMAGGLQDTQYF. In nucleotides, the CDR3 is TGTGCCAGCAGCTTGATGGCGGGGGGGCTGCAAGATACGCAGTATTTT. V and J are TRBV7-9 and TRBJ2-3; 9 bases map to TRBD2. Germline V gives CDR1 SEHNR, CDR2 FQNEAQ (reference sequence). The CDR3 consists of 16 residues. J was trimmed by 5 bases and V by 3 bases; bases with no gene match: 9.

The V gene is TRBV2, the J gene TRBJ2-7; weak D call: TRBD2 (7 bases). CDR1 is SNHLY, CDR2 FYNNEI, per germline. V was shortened by 4 bases and J by 1 base, with 14 bases between the two germline ends. The CDR3 contains 15 residues. The CDR3 DNA sequence: TGTGCCAGCAGTGGTGAGGGGGGGCCTTCCTACGAGCAGTACGTC. Protein: CASSGEGGPSYEQYV.

The table lists this clonotype with a few counts. The gene calls are TRBV20-1 and TRBJ1-1; 7 nucleotides line up with TRBD1. The CDR3 loop spans 13 amino acids. Germline V lookup: CDR1 DFQATT, CDR2 SNEGSKA (reference sequence). Unmatched junction bases numbered 8, after V lost 7 bases and J lost 3 bases. In nucleotides, the CDR3 is TGCAGTGGCCTTTCGACAGGGCACACTGAAGCTTTCTTT. Encoded protein: CSGLSTGHTEAFF.